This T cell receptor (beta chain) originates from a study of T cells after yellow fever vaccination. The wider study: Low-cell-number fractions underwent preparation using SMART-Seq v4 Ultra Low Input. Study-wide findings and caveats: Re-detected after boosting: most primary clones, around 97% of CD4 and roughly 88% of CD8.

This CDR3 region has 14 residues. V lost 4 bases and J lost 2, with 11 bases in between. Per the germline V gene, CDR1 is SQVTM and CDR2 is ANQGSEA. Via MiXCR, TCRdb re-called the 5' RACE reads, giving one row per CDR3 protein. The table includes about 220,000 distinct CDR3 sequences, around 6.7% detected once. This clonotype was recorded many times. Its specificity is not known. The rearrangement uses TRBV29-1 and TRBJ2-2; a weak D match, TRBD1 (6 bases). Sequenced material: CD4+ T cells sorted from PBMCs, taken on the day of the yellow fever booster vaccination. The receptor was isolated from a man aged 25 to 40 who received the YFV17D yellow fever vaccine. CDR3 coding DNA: TGCAGCGTTGTTGGACAGCTTAACACCGGGGAGCTGTTTTTT. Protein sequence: CSVVGQLNTGELFF.